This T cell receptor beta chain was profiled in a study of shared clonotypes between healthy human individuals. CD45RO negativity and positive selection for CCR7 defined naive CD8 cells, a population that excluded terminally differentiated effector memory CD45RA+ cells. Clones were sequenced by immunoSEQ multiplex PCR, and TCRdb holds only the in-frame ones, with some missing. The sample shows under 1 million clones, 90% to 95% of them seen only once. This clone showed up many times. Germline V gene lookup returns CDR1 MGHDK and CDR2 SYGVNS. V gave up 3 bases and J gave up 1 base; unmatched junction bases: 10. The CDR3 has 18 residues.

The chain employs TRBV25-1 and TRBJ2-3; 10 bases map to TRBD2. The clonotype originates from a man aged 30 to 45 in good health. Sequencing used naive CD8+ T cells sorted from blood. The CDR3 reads CASSDFGGLAGGTDTQYF. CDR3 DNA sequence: TGTGCCAGCAGTGACTTCGGAGGGCTAGCGGGAGGCACAGATACGCAGTATTTT.